Each of the 20 T cell receptor beta chains below was sequenced from the same sample in a study of post-analysis software for immune sequencing data. Study-wide findings and caveats: Elevated frequency relative to controls characterized roughly five TRBV segments in patients, TRBV5-6, TRBV5-1 and TRBV20-1 among them.

Unique molecular identifiers were present in the TCR beta cDNA libraries. MiXCR, run by TCRdb on the PCR reads, gives a single entry per CDR3 protein. The repertoire holds roughly 430,000 distinct CDR3 sequences, with 30% to 45% as singletons. No antigen is known for these receptors. The sample was blood. The receptor source for this set is a girl aged 2 to 10 with multiple sclerosis.

The rearrangement joins TRBV20-1 to TRBJ2-5; 8 nucleotides line up with TRBD2. The germline V gene has CDR1 DFQATT and CDR2 SNEGSKA (reference sequence). Germline trimming cut 5 bases from V and 4 bases from J; bases unmatched to any gene: 12. The CDR3 is made up of 15 amino acids. The CDR3 here is CSAEIPGLVTETQYF. In nucleotides, the CDR3 is TGCAGTGCTGAGATCCCGGGACTAGTCACAGAGACCCAGTACTTC.

This chain uses TRBV20-1 with TRBJ2-7; D ambiguous. The CDR3 is 12 amino acids. Germline CDR1 is DFQATT and CDR2 is SNEGSKA (reference sequence). The germline V and J ends were trimmed by 4 bases and 3 bases, with 10 bases remaining between them. The CDR3 DNA follows: TGCAGTGCTAAGTCCCTTGGCTACGAGCAGTACTTC. As protein: CSAKSLGYEQYF.

The chain recombines TRBV7-8 with TRBJ2-1; possibly TRBD1 or TRBD2 for D (5 bases each). V was shortened by 6 bases and J by 12 bases, with 15 bases between the two germline ends. CDR3 size: 12 residues. Looked up from germline, CDR1 is SGHVS and CDR2 is FQNEAQ. The CDR3 is CASSPGAPRQFF. CDR3 in DNA: TGTGCCAGCAGTCCCGGGGCTCCTCGGCAGTTCTTC. Full variable domain (outside the CDR3, taken from reference TRBV7-8 and TRBJ2-1): GAGVSQSPRYKVAKRGQDVALRCDPISGHVSLFWYQQALGQGPEFLTYFQNEAQLDKSGLPSDRFFAERPEGSVSTLKIQRTQQEDSAVYLCASSPGAPRQFFGPGTRLTVL.

Worth noting for this clonotype: One end of the junction fails to match germline, which may point to a read error. The chain has TRBV6-1 and TRBJ1-1, with D hard to call. The CDR3 consists of 15 residues. Germline CDR1 reads MNHNS; CDR2 reads SASEGT. Here the CDR3 reads CAGSELGHRNTEAFF. The DNA for the CDR3 is TGTGCCGGCAGTGAATTAGGCCACCGAAACACTGAAGCTTTCTTT.

The rearrangement joins TRBV20-1 to TRBJ1-2, with a tentative D call TRBD1 (6 bases). V lost 5 bases, J lost 4 bases, and 17 bases lay in between. CDR3 length equals 14 residues. Germline lookup yields CDR1 DFQATT and CDR2 SNEGSKA (reference sequence). CDR3 in amino acids: CSAARPTGPYGYTF. For the CDR3, the DNA is TGCAGTGCTGCACGTCCAACAGGGCCCTATGGCTACACCTTC.

The chain combines TRBV6-5 with TRBJ2-6; D not resolved. Germline-derived CDR1 and CDR2 are MNHEY and SVGAGI. The V end was cut by 0 bases, the J end by 0 bases, with 6 bases between. This CDR3 comprises 16 residues. The CDR3 DNA reads as TGTGCCAGCAGTTACTCGAGATTCTCTGGGGCCAACGTCCTGACTTTC. Its protein product is CASSYSRFSGANVLTF.

Here the CDR3 DNA reads TGTGCCAGCAGTGGGGGACAGCTGGCGATCTCCTACGAGCAGTACTTC. Amino acid sequence: CASSGGQLAISYEQYF. The V gene is TRBV6-1, the J gene TRBJ2-7; TRBD1 matches 7 bases. Trimming took 4 bases from V and 0 from J; bases not matched to a gene: 9. CDR3 size: 16 residues. The V gene's germline CDR1 is MNHNS and CDR2 SASEGT.

V gene TRBV10-3 combines with J gene TRBJ2-7, with a weak D call TRBD2 (5 bases). CDR1 and CDR2 (germline): ENHRY, SYGVKD. The V and J ends lost 6 bases and 7 bases respectively, with 13 bases between them. The CDR3 spans 12 residues. CDR3 in amino acids: CAISEQRIEQYF. The DNA of the CDR3 is TGTGCCATCAGCGAACAGCGGATTGAGCAGTACTTC.

The V and J genes are TRBV20-1 and TRBJ2-3, with D possibly TRBD2 on 6 matching bases. The germline V gene encodes CDR1 DFQATT and CDR2 SNEGSKA (reference sequence). The CDR3 is 13 residues long. V lost 8 bases to trimming and J lost 5 bases, with 17 bases between them. Written as DNA, the CDR3 is TGCAGTCTCGAGTTTCCGGGACTAGATACGCAGTATTTT. Its translation is CSLEFPGLDTQYF.

This clonotype showed up just a few times. The V and J genes are TRBV20-1 and TRBJ2-3, with D unclear. The CDR3 length is 13 residues. With 7 bases removed from V and 1 base from J, the gap between germline ends came to 12 bases. Germline loops: CDR1 DFQATT, CDR2 SNEGSKA (reference sequence). The CDR3 here is CSGTRSGTDTQYF. The CDR3 DNA follows: TGCAGTGGTACGAGAAGCGGCACAGATACGCAGTATTTT.

V is TRBV29-1 and J is TRBJ1-2; no definite D call. Looked up from germline, CDR1 is SQVTM and CDR2 is ANQGSEA. This CDR3 region has 16 residues. V was pared by 4 bases and J by 4 bases, with 22 bases between. CDR3 DNA sequence: TGCAGCGTTGTTGCCTACTCCGGACGAAGGCCCTATGGCTACACCTTC. Protein sequence: CSVVAYSGRRPYGYTF.

The chain employs TRBV28 and TRBJ1-5; D not certain. The CDR3 is 12 residues long. Germline V gene sequence: CDR1 MDHEN, CDR2 SYDVKM. Trimming cost V 8 bases and J 10 bases, with 15 bases left between them. The CDR3 sequence is CASRSELLPQHF. The CDR3 nucleotides read TGTGCCAGCCGATCAGAGCTTCTCCCCCAGCATTTT.

This clonotype was seen a few times. The gene calls are TRBV11-2 and TRBJ1-2; D is possibly TRBD1 (6 bases). CDR1 is SGHAT and CDR2 is FQNNGV in the germline V gene. Between the trimmed V and J ends, which lost 6 bases and 10 bases, there was a span of 36 bases. The CDR3 length is 19 residues. The DNA for the CDR3 is TGTGCCAGCAGGCAGACCTACAACATGGGGGCGAGGGGCGACCCTGCCTACACCTTC. Translated: CASRQTYNMGARGDPAYTF.

This clonotype appeared a few times. This rearrangement joins TRBV9 to TRBJ2-5; D uncertain. The V gene's germline CDR1 is SGDLS and CDR2 YYNGEE. CDR3 size: 13 residues. V shed 0 bases and J shed 2 bases, with 5 bases lying between them. The DNA of the CDR3 is TGTGCCAGCAGCGTAGATTTTCAAGAGACCCAGTACTTC. The encoded protein is CASSVDFQETQYF. Drawing the rest from reference TRBV9 and TRBJ2-5, the complete variable domain is DSGVTQTPKHLITATGQRVTLRCSPRSGDLSVYWYQQSLDQGLQFLIQYYNGEERAKGNILERFSAQQFPDLHSELNLSSLELGDSALYFCASSVDFQETQYFGPGTRLLVL.

The rearrangement uses TRBV12-3 or TRBV12-4 and TRBJ1-3; tentative D call: TRBD1 (5 bases). The V end was cut by 6 bases, the J end by 6 bases, with 12 bases between. This CDR3 region has 13 residues. CDR3: CASSWGGENTIYF. The CDR3 DNA sequence: TGTGCCAGCAGCTGGGGGGGAGAAAACACCATATATTTT.

The J gene is TRBJ2-5, the V gene TRBV6-5; 8 bases are a match to TRBD2. With 2 bases clipped from V and 5 bases from J, the junction kept 10 bases outside the gene matches. The CDR3 is made up of 16 amino acids. Germline V gives CDR1 MNHEY, CDR2 SVGAGI. The CDR3 bases are TGTGCCAGCAGTTACACACCGCCGACTAGCGTGGAGACCCAGTACTTC. It yields the protein CASSYTPPTSVETQYF.

The chain couples TRBV11-2 to TRBJ2-3, with 7 bases that match TRBD1. J lost 2 bases, V lost 4 bases, and 6 bases had no gene match. Germline CDR1 and CDR2: SGHAT and FQNNGV. The CDR3 sequence is 15 residues long. CDR3 amino acids: CASSSMTGHTDTQYF. CDR3 DNA: TGTGCCAGCAGCTCAATGACAGGGCACACAGATACGCAGTATTTT.

As regards this clonotype: Because the CDR3 is missing its conserved closing phenylalanine or tryptophan, this is likely a read error. The chain combines TRBV14 with TRBJ2-7; either TRBD1 or TRBD2 may fit D (5 bases each). This CDR3 is built from 13 residues. V shed 5 bases and J shed 2 bases, with 10 bases lying between them. The germline gives CDR1 SGHDN, CDR2 FVKESK. The CDR3 nucleotides are TGTGCCAGCAGCTCGGGGCCCACCTACGAGCAGTACTTA. Protein product: CASSSGPTYEQYL.

This clonotype was picked up a small number of times. The chain links TRBV12-3 or TRBV12-4 to TRBJ2-7; D is undetermined. Deletions cut 1 base from V and 6 bases from J, with 7 bases between. The CDR3 has 12 residues. The CDR3 loop reads CASSLDHCEQYF. The DNA of the CDR3 is TGTGCCAGCAGTTTAGATCACTGCGAGCAGTACTTC.

The chain uses TRBV12-3 or TRBV12-4 and TRBJ1-4, with 8 bases aligning to TRBD1. V trimming: 6 bases; J trimming: 7 bases; junction bases outside the gene matches: 4. The CDR3 extends over 13 amino acids. The CDR3 reads CASRVGTGEKLFF. CDR3 sequence (DNA): TGTGCCAGCAGGGTGGGGACAGGTGAAAAACTGTTTTTT.